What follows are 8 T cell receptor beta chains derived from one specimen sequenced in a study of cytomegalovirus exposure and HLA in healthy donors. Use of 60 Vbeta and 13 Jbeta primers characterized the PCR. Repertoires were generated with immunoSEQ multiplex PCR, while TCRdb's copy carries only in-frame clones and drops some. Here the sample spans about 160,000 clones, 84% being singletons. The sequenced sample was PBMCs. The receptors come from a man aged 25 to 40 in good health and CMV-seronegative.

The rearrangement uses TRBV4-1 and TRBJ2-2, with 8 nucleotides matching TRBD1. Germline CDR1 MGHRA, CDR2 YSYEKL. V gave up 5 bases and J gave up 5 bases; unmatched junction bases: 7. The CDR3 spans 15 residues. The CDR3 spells CASSAGQGVTGELFF. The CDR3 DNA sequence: TGCGCCAGCAGCGCCGGACAGGGTGTAACCGGGGAGCTGTTTTTT.

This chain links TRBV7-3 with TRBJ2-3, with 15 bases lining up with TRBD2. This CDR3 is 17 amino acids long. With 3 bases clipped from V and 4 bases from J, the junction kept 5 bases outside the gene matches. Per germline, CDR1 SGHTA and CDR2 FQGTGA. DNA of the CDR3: TGTGCCAGCAGCTTGGAAGGACTAGCGGGAGGGCCAGATACGCAGTATTTT. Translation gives CASSLEGLAGGPDTQYF.

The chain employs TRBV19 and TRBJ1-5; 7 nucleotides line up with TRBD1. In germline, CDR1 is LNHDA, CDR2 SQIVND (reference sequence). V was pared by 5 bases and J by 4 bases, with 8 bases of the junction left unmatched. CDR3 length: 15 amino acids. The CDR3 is CASSDEAGGNQPQHF. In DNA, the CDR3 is TGTGCCAGTAGTGATGAGGCAGGGGGTAATCAGCCCCAGCATTTT.

The CDR3 DNA reads as TGTGCCAGCAGTACCGACAGGGGGAACACTGAAGCTTTCTTT. Translation: CASSTDRGNTEAFF. The V and J genes are TRBV6-6 and TRBJ1-1; 8 bases line up with TRBD1. The V and J ends lost 5 bases and 1 base, in that order; junction bases with no gene match: 3. CDR1 and CDR2 (germline): MNHNY, SVGAGI (reference sequence). The CDR3 has 14 amino acids.

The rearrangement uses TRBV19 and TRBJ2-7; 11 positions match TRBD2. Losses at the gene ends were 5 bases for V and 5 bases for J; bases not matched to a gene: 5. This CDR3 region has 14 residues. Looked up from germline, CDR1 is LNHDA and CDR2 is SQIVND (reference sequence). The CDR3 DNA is TGTGCCAGTAGTCAGGCTAGCGGGAGGCACGAGCAGTACTTC. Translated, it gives CASSQASGRHEQYF.

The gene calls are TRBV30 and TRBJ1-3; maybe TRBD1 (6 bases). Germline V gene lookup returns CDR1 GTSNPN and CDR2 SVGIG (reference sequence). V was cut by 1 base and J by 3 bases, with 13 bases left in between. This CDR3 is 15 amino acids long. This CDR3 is CAWSAGGAGGNTIYF. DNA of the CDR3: TGTGCCTGGAGTGCCGGGGGGGCAGGTGGAAACACCATATATTTT.

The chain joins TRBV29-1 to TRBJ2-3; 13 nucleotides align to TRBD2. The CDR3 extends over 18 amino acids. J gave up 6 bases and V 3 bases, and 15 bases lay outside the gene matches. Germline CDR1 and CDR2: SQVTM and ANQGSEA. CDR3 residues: CSVDSGVWTSGSQDTQYF. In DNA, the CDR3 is TGCAGCGTTGATTCGGGAGTCTGGACTAGCGGGAGTCAGGATACGCAGTATTTT.

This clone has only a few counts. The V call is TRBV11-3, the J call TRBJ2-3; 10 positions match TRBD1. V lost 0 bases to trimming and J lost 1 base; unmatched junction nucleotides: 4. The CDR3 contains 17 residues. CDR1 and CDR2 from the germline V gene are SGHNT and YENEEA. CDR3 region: CASSLEGGTGGTDTQYF. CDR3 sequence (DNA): TGTGCCAGCAGCTTAGAAGGAGGGACAGGGGGCACAGATACGCAGTATTTT.